This TCR beta chain was recovered during a study of cytomegalovirus exposure and HLA in healthy donors. Study-level points and caveats: Investigators reported under 200 TCR beta chains as tied to cytomegalovirus. V- and J-gene trimming in TCR beta was tied to a missense DCLRE1C variant by an analysis performed later. A few V segments could not be told apart, such as TRBV6-2 and TRBV6-3, and were left out.

These donors, healthy bone marrow donors, were studied. This CDR3 comprises 14 residues. V dropped 6 bases and J dropped 2; count of bases not matched to a gene: 6. CDR1 and CDR2 from the germline V gene are SGHRS and YFSETQ. 13 Jbeta primers and 60 Vbeta primers were used for the PCR. Generated by immunoSEQ multiplex PCR, the TCRdb table keeps only in-frame clones and is missing some. In the table there are tens of thousands of clones, 65% to 80% of which are singletons. Points on this clone: Its antigen is not identified.

The sequenced sample was PBMCs. The chain carries TRBV5-1 and TRBJ2-7; 9 bases match TRBD2. This clonotype originated in a man aged 35-49 years in good health and CMV-seropositive. The CDR3 region has the DNA TGCGCCAGCAAGGAAGCGGGGGGAGCCTACGAGCAGTACTTC. The encoded protein is CASKEAGGAYEQYF. Full variable domain (missing parts from reference TRBV5-1 and TRBJ2-7): KAGVTQTPRYLIKTRGQQVTLSCSPISGHRSVSWYQQTPGQGLQFLFEYFSETQRNKGNFPGRFSGRQFSNSRSEMNVSTLELGDSALYLCASKEAGGAYEQYFGPGTRLTVT.